The T cell receptor (beta chain) under discussion was sequenced for a study of control samples from healthy donors and cancer patients. The CDR3 length is 16 residues. Trimming stripped 2 bases from V and 0 bases from J, with 11 bases between. Germline CDR1 SGHKS, CDR2 YYEKEE (reference sequence). The table came from immunoSEQ multiplex PCR; TCRdb's copy has only in-frame clones and leaves some out. The sample records tens of thousands of clones, approximately 91% being singletons. This clone has a handful of counts. Sequencing was done on a sample of PBMCs. This chain uses TRBV5-5 with TRBJ2-2; D call uncertain. The TCR originated in a woman in her fifties or sixties with colorectal cancer. The CDR3 sequence: CASSLRGFANTGELFF. As DNA, the CDR3 is TGTGCCAGCAGCTTACGAGGTTTTGCGAACACCGGGGAGCTGTTTTTT.